This passage covers 10 T cell receptor beta chains from one sample sequenced in a study of CD4 and CD8 cells across lung adenocarcinoma regions. TCRdb itself ran the PCR reads through MiXCR, one entry per CDR3 protein. Here the sample spans approximately 8,800 distinct CDR3 sequences, roughly 54% being singletons. Sequencing was carried out using CD8+ T cells from the center of a lung tumor. The source of these receptors is a female donor with lung adenocarcinoma. The CD4 and CD8 labels of this study may be unreliable.

The rearrangement uses TRBV4-1 and TRBJ2-2; D gene ambiguous. The CDR3 has 16 residues. Germline V gene data show CDR1 as MGHRA and CDR2 as YSYEKL. Trimming left V 0 bases short and J 1 base short, with 9 bases between. The DNA for the CDR3 is TGCGCCAGCAGCCAAGAGGGTATCGGGAACACCGGGGAGCTGTTTTTT. Residues: CASSQEGIGNTGELFF.

A word on this clonotype: At one end, the junction sequence differs from germline, possibly due to a read error. V and J are TRBV12-3 or TRBV12-4 and TRBJ2-1; D possibly corresponds to TRBD2 (7 bases). CDR3 length: 14 amino acids. Written as DNA, the CDR3 is TGTGCGGGGCGCGGGGGCCGGGCCGGAGATACGCAGTATTTC. Translating it yields CAGRGGRAGDTQYF.

As regards this clonotype: One end of the junction does not line up with germline, which may come from a read error. This chain connects TRBV27 to TRBJ2-3; TRBD2 might be the D (6 bases). CDR1 and CDR2 (germline): MNHEY, SMNVEV (reference sequence). This CDR3 contains 15 residues. The CDR3 loop reads CAGGLGGPGKDTQYF. Written as DNA, the CDR3 is TGTGCCGGGGGGTTAGGAGGGCCGGGCAAAGATACGCAGTACTTT.

This chain joins TRBV9 and TRBJ1-4, with D hard to call. The CDR3 is made up of 16 amino acids. V shed 0 bases and J shed 7 bases, with 16 bases lying between them. Germline loops: CDR1 SGDLS, CDR2 YYNGEE. The CDR3 DNA reads as TGTGCCAGCAGCGTAGGTAGCAGAGGTACCAGTGAAAAACTGTTTTTT. Residues: CASSVGSRGTSEKLFF. Full variable domain (rest looked up from reference TRBV9 and TRBJ1-4): DSGVTQTPKHLITATGQRVTLRCSPRSGDLSVYWYQQSLDQGLQFLIQYYNGEERAKGNILERFSAQQFPDLHSELNLSSLELGDSALYFCASSVGSRGTSEKLFFGSGTQLSVL.

This clonotype was picked up many times. The J gene is TRBJ1-2, the V gene TRBV27; TRBD1 matches 8 bases. Germline trimming cut 6 bases from V and 4 bases from J; bases unmatched to any gene: 16. This CDR3 comprises 17 residues. The germline gives CDR1 MNHEY, CDR2 SMNVEV (reference sequence). CDR3 loop: CASRDPGQAPLGYGYTF. The CDR3 DNA follows: TGTGCCAGCAGGGATCCGGGACAGGCCCCTTTAGGCTATGGCTACACCTTC.

Comment on this clonotype: Possible read error: a much larger clone is one base away. V gene TRBV12-3 or TRBV12-4 combines with J gene TRBJ2-1; a possible D gene is TRBD1 (6 bases). Trimming took 7 bases from V and 10 from J, leaving 20 bases between them. The CDR3 is made up of 14 amino acids. The CDR3 spells CASTNRQVLGEQFF. As DNA, the CDR3 is TGTGCCAGCACCAACCGACAGGTCCTAGGCGAGCAGTTCTTC.

The sample holds a few counts of this clonotype. The rearrangement uses TRBV6-4 and TRBJ1-5; TRBD1 matches 7 bases. CDR1 and CDR2 (germline): MRHNA, SNTAGT. This CDR3 has 14 residues. V trimming: 4 bases; J trimming: 4 bases; junction bases outside the gene matches: 4. CDR3 loop: CASSGMTGNQPQHF. CDR3 DNA sequence: TGTGCCAGCAGTGGGATGACAGGGAATCAGCCCCAGCATTTT.

The chain carries TRBV5-4 and TRBJ2-3; possibly TRBD2 for D (6 bases). This CDR3 contains 19 residues. Germline loops: CDR1 SGHNT, CDR2 YYREEE (reference sequence). The V gene lost 2 bases and the J gene lost 5 bases, with 27 bases spanning the gap. The CDR3 loop reads CASSLENRVGRGLGDTQYF. For the CDR3, the DNA is TGTGCCAGCAGCTTAGAAAATCGGGTCGGGCGGGGTTTAGGAGATACGCAGTATTTT.

This clonotype was detected a few times. Compared with germline, one end of the junction differs, possibly owing to a read error. This chain links TRBV6-1 with TRBJ2-3; TRBD2 matches at 9 bases. CDR1 and CDR2 from the germline V gene are MNHNS and SASEGT. The CDR3 covers 15 residues. For the CDR3, the DNA is TGTGCCAGCAGTGAAGCGGCGGGGGGGGAAGAGACGCAGTATTTC. The encoded protein is CASSEAAGGEETQYF.

This clonotype was seen repeatedly, ten times or more. V gene TRBV10-3 combines with J gene TRBJ2-6; possible D gene TRBD1, 6 bases. The CDR3 is 16 residues long. V lost 0 bases, J lost 0 bases, and 6 bases lay in between. Germline V CDR1 and CDR2: ENHRY, SYGVKD. The CDR3 here is CAISESGGSGANVLTF. CDR3 nucleotides: TGTGCCATCAGTGAGTCAGGGGGCTCTGGGGCCAACGTCCTGACTTTC.